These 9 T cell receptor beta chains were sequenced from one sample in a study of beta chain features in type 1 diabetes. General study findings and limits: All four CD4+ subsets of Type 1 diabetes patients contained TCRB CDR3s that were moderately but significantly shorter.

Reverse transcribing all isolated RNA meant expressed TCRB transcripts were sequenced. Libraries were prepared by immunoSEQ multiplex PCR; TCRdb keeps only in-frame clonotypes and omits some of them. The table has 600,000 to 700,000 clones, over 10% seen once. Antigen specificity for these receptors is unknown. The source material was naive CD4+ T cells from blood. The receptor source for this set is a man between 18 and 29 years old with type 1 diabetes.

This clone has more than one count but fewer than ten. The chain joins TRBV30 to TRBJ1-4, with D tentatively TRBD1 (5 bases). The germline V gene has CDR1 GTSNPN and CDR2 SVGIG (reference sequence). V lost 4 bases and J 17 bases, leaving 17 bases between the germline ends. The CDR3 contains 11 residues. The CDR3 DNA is TGTGCCTGGACTCCCGGGGGGGTCCGCTTTTTT. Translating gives CAWTPGGVRFF.

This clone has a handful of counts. The CDR3, as DNA: TGTGCCAGCAGTGGGGTAGCTATGAGCACAGATACGCAGTATTTT. Amino acids: CASSGVAMSTDTQYF. The chain carries TRBV7-2 and TRBJ2-3; D uncertain. The CDR3 extends over 15 amino acids. V lost 6 bases, J lost 0 bases, and 13 bases lay in between. The germline V gene encodes CDR1 SGHTA and CDR2 FQGNSA.

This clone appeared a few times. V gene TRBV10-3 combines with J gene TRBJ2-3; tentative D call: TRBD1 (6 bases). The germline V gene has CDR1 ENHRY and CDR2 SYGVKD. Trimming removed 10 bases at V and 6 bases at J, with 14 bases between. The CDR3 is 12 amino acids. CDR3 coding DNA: TGTGCCACAGGGTGGGGGCTGGATACGCAGTATTTT. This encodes CATGWGLDTQYF.

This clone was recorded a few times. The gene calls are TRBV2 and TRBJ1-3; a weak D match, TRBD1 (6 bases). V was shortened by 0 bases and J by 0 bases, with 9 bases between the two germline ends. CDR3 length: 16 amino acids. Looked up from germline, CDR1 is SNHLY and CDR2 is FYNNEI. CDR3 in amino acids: CASSEARTDSGNTIYF. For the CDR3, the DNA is TGTGCCAGCAGTGAAGCCCGGACAGACTCTGGAAACACCATATATTTT. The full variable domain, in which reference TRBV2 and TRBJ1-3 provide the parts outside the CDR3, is EPEVTQTPSHQVTQMGQEVILRCVPISNHLYFYWYRQILGQKVEFLVSFYNNEISEKSEIFDDQFSVERPDGSNFTLKIRSTKLEDSAMYFCASSEARTDSGNTIYFGEGSWLTVV.

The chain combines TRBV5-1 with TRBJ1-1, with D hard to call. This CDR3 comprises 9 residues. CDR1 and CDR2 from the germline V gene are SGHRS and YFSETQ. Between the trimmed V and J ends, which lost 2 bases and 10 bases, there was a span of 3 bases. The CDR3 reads CASSFRAFF. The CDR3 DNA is TGCGCCAGCAGCTTTCGAGCTTTCTTT.

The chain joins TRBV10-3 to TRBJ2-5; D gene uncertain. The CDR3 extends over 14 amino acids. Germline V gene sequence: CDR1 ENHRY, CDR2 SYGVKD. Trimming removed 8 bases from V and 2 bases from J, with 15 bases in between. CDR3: CAICQVVGQETQYF. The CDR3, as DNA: TGTGCCATCTGCCAGGTCGTAGGGCAAGAGACCCAGTACTTC.

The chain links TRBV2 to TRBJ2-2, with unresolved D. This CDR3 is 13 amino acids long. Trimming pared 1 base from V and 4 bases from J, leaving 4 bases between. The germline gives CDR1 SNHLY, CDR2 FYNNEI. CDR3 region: CASSEDGTGELFF. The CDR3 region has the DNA TGTGCCAGCAGTGAAGACGGCACCGGGGAGCTGTTTTTT.

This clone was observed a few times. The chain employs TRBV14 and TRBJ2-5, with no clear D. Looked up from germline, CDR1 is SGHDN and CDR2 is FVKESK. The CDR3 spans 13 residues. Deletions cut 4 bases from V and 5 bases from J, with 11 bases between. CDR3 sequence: CASSPSLAETQYF. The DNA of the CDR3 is TGTGCCAGCAGCCCCAGCCTGGCGGAGACCCAGTACTTC.

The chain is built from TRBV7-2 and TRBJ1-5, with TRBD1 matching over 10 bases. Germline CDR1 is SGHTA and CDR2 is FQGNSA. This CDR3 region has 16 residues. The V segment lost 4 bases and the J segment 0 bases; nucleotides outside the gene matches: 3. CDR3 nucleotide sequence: TGTGCCAGCAGCTATAGGACAGGGGGTAGCAATCAGCCCCAGCATTTT. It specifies CASSYRTGGSNQPQHF.